One and the same sample provided the 24 T cell receptor beta chains below, sequenced in a study of T cells in Graves' hyperthyroidism and ophthalmopathy. Template material for amplifying TCR beta CDR3 regions consisted of RNA transcripts. Using the HTBI primer set, a first-round RT-PCR was run on the TCR CDR3. One entry per CDR3 protein, called by TCRdb with MiXCR from the multiplex PCR reads. Here the sample spans around 300,000 distinct CDR3 sequences, approximately 12% being singletons. Sequencing was performed on blood. These receptors all come from a woman aged 25 to 39 with Graves' hyperthyroidism that later progressed to Graves' ophthalmopathy.

This clonotype turned up a few times. The chain combines TRBV12-3 or TRBV12-4 with TRBJ2-3; 13 bases line up with TRBD2. The CDR3 length is 16 residues. V was clipped by 3 bases and J by 3 bases; unmatched bases: 3. Here the CDR3 DNA reads TGTGCCAGCAGTTTCGGACTAGCGGGAGCGACAGATACGCAGTATTTT. Amino acid sequence: CASSFGLAGATDTQYF.

In this sample, this clonotype turned up many times. This chain uses TRBV6-2 or TRBV6-3 with TRBJ2-3; no definite D call. The V end was cut by 6 bases, the J end by 0 bases, with 16 bases between. From germline, CDR1 is MNHEY and CDR2 SVGEGT. The CDR3 runs 16 residues. CDR3 sequence: CASSREPAPSTDTQYF. CDR3 coding DNA: TGTGCCAGCAGCAGAGAACCAGCGCCTAGCACAGATACGCAGTATTTT.

This clonotype showed up just a few times. V and J are TRBV4-1 and TRBJ2-1; 8 nucleotides agree with TRBD2. CDR1 and CDR2 (germline): MGHRA, YSYEKL. The CDR3 spans 17 residues. The V segment lost 5 bases and the J segment 0 bases; nucleotides outside the gene matches: 9. The CDR3 bases are TGCGCCAGCAGCGCCTCCGGCGGGAGGAGCTCCTACAATGAGCAGTTCTTC. Protein product: CASSASGGRSSYNEQFF.

This clonotype was detected many times. The rearrangement joins TRBV12-3 or TRBV12-4 to TRBJ1-4; 9 bases are a match to TRBD1. The CDR3 consists of 14 residues. The ends lost 6 bases at V and 7 bases at J; junction bases unmatched: 6. The CDR3 sequence: CASSHRGPGEKLFF. CDR3 in DNA: TGTGCCAGCAGCCACAGGGGGCCGGGTGAAAAACTGTTTTTT.

In this sample, this clonotype turned up many times. The chain carries TRBV6-1 and TRBJ2-7; D tentatively reads TRBD1 or TRBD2 (5 bases each). The V gene lost 4 bases and the J gene lost 6 bases, with 19 bases spanning the gap. CDR1 and CDR2 from the germline V gene are MNHNS and SASEGT. This CDR3 comprises 15 residues. Here the CDR3 reads CASSGDVAPAGEQYF. The CDR3 DNA reads as TGTGCCAGCAGTGGGGACGTGGCCCCTGCTGGCGAGCAGTACTTC.

The sample holds many counts of this clonotype. The rearrangement joins TRBV7-2 to TRBJ2-7; possibly TRBD2 for D (6 bases). The CDR3 contains 16 residues. V lost 0 bases and J lost 0, with 12 bases in between. Germline V gene lookup returns CDR1 SGHTA and CDR2 FQGNSA. In DNA, the CDR3 is TGTGCCAGCAGCTTAGCGACGGGACTGGGCTCCTACGAGCAGTACTTC. It specifies CASSLATGLGSYEQYF.

This clonotype has just a few counts. CDR3 residues: CASSYRTTIEQYF. CDR3 nucleotide sequence: TGTGCCAGCAGTTACAGGACTACAATCGAGCAGTACTTC. The chain joins TRBV6-2 or TRBV6-3 to TRBJ2-7; a possible D gene is TRBD2 (6 bases). With 2 bases removed from V and 6 bases from J, the gap between germline ends came to 11 bases. Per germline, CDR1 MNHEY and CDR2 SVGEGT. This CDR3 region has 13 residues.

The sample holds many counts of this clonotype. J is TRBJ2-7 and V is TRBV3-1; 8 bases fit TRBD2. The CDR3 has 15 residues. V was pared by 4 bases and J by 3 bases, with 8 bases of the junction left unmatched. From germline, CDR1 is LGHDT and CDR2 YNNKEL (reference sequence). The CDR3 loop reads CASSPQLAVVYEQYF. CDR3 sequence (DNA): TGTGCCAGCAGCCCTCAACTAGCGGTGGTCTACGAGCAGTACTTC.

This clonotype was recorded many times. J is TRBJ2-1 and V is TRBV30; tentative D call: TRBD2 (6 bases). Germline CDR1 GTSNPN, CDR2 SVGIG (reference sequence). V lost 2 bases to trimming and J lost 7 bases, with 15 bases between them. The CDR3 contains 14 residues. CDR3: CAWSLGGKVNEQFF. CDR3 sequence (DNA): TGTGCCTGGAGTCTTGGCGGGAAGGTTAATGAGCAGTTCTTC. Full variable domain (rest looked up from reference TRBV30 and TRBJ2-1): SQTIHQWPATLVQPVGSPLSLECTVEGTSNPNLYWYRQAAGRGLQLLFYSVGIGQISSEVPQNLSASRPQDRQFILSSKKLLLSDSGFYLCAWSLGGKVNEQFFGPGTRLTVL.

This clonotype was recorded at least ten times. CDR3 amino acids: CASRRTENTGELFF. The DNA for the CDR3 is TGTGCCAGCCGGCGGACGGAGAACACCGGGGAGCTGTTTTTT. V gene TRBV18 combines with J gene TRBJ2-2; no clear D gene. Trimming stripped 8 bases from V and 1 base from J, with 11 bases between. The CDR3 is made up of 14 amino acids. Germline V CDR1 and CDR2: KGHSH, LQKENI.

This clonotype showed up many times. The CDR3 DNA reads TGTGCCAGCAGCTTAAGAGACGGGGACACCGGGGAGCTGTTTTTT. It is translated as CASSLRDGDTGELFF. This chain connects TRBV7-2 to TRBJ2-2, with D perhaps TRBD2 (5 bases). Trimming pared 2 bases from V and 3 bases from J, leaving 10 bases between. Germline V lookup: CDR1 SGHTA, CDR2 FQGNSA. The CDR3 contains 15 residues.

This clonotype was seen many times. The rearrangement joins TRBV3-1 to TRBJ1-4; D gene unclear. The germline V gene has CDR1 LGHDT and CDR2 YNNKEL (reference sequence). The ends were cut back, 0 bases at V and 1 base at J, with 9 bases in the middle. The CDR3 spans 16 residues. CDR3 nucleotide sequence: TGTGCCAGCAGCCAAGACACCGGAGGAACTAATGAAAAACTGTTTTTT. Translated, it gives CASSQDTGGTNEKLFF.

This clonotype occurred many times. This rearrangement joins TRBV27 to TRBJ1-6; D perhaps matches TRBD1 (5 bases). Germline CDR1 is MNHEY and CDR2 is SMNVEV (reference sequence). With 6 bases removed from V and 5 bases from J, the gap between germline ends came to 8 bases. This CDR3 has 13 amino acids. This chain's CDR3 is CASRGTNNSPLHF. As DNA, the CDR3 is TGTGCCAGCAGAGGGACTAATAATTCACCCCTCCACTTT.

This clonotype was seen many times. The chain links TRBV19 to TRBJ1-2; D is uncertain. In germline, CDR1 is LNHDA, CDR2 SQIVND (reference sequence). This CDR3 region has 13 residues. Trimming removed 4 bases at V and 3 bases at J, with 9 bases between. CDR3 loop: CASSKVGYYGYTF. Here the CDR3 DNA reads TGTGCCAGTAGTAAGGTGGGATACTATGGCTACACCTTC.

The chain uses TRBV7-2 and TRBJ2-2; D ambiguous. There are 15 residues in the CDR3. Germline CDR1 and CDR2: SGHTA and FQGNSA. Between the trimmed V and J ends, which lost 3 bases and 0 bases, there was a span of 8 bases. The CDR3 coding sequence is TGTGCCAGCAGCTTGGCCACGGCGAACACCGGGGAGCTGTTTTTT. This translates into CASSLATANTGELFF.

This clonotype was observed at least ten times. One end of the junction does not line up with germline, which may come from a read error. V gene TRBV7-2 combines with J gene TRBJ2-7; D perhaps matches TRBD2 (5 bases). Germline V gene sequence: CDR1 SGHTA, CDR2 FQGNSA. CDR3 size: 14 residues. Here the CDR3 DNA reads TGTGCCGGCAGCTTAGTCACGGGTCCGGGAGAGCAGTACTTC. Protein sequence: CAGSLVTGPGEQYF.

This clonotype was counted many times. The chain carries TRBV5-1 and TRBJ2-1; tentative D call: TRBD2 (5 bases). The V end lost 4 bases, the J end lost 7 bases, and 18 bases lay between the germline ends. From germline, CDR1 is SGHRS and CDR2 YFSETQ. The length of the CDR3 is 15 residues. DNA of the CDR3: TGCGCCAGCAGCAACCCTAGCCGGGGTCTAAATGAGCAGTTCTTC. It specifies CASSNPSRGLNEQFF.

This clonotype was detected a few times. The chain links TRBV4-1 to TRBJ2-7; 9 positions match TRBD2. There are 18 residues in the CDR3. CDR1 and CDR2 from the germline V gene are MGHRA and YSYEKL. The V and J ends lost 4 bases and 5 bases, in that order; junction bases with no gene match: 18. This CDR3 is CASSRGIFSGSPGNEQYF. The CDR3 DNA is TGCGCCAGCAGCCGAGGGATCTTTAGCGGGAGCCCCGGCAACGAGCAGTACTTC.

This clonotype was seen ten or more times. This sequence joins TRBV29-1 and TRBJ2-3; D perhaps matches TRBD2 (5 bases). The V and J ends lost 3 bases and 5 bases respectively, with 12 bases between them. There are 13 residues in the CDR3. Germline V lookup: CDR1 SQVTM, CDR2 ANQGSEA. CDR3 DNA sequence: TGCAGCGTTGACGGCGGACTCAGAGATACGCAGTATTTT. It encodes CSVDGGLRDTQYF.

In its sample, this clonotype was seen many times. The chain recombines TRBV20-1 with TRBJ2-1; 8 bases fit TRBD2. The CDR3 runs to 12 residues. CDR1 is DFQATT and CDR2 is SNEGSKA in the germline V gene (reference sequence). V was clipped by 5 bases and J by 9 bases; unmatched bases: 6. This CDR3 reads CSASGLAGEQFF. Written as DNA, the CDR3 is TGCAGTGCTTCCGGACTAGCTGGTGAGCAGTTCTTC.

Note on this clonotype: The germline gene is not matched at one end of the junction; a read error may be the cause. The chain joins TRBV6-1 to TRBJ1-3; 9 nucleotides line up with TRBD1. The CDR3 is made up of 14 amino acids. Germline assignment: CDR1 MNHNS and CDR2 SASEGT. CDR3 sequence (DNA): TGTGCCGGCAGCCCCGGGACAGGGATAAACACCATATATTTT. Protein product: CAGSPGTGINTIYF.

The gene calls are TRBV4-2 and TRBJ2-7, with 11 bases identical to TRBD1. The V segment lost 3 bases and the J segment 2 bases; nucleotides outside the gene matches: 6. Germline V gene data show CDR1 as LGHNA and CDR2 as YNFKEQ. CDR3 length equals 16 residues. Here the CDR3 reads CASSHAGTGGPYEQYF. CDR3 in DNA: TGTGCCAGCAGCCATGCCGGGACAGGGGGGCCCTACGAGCAGTACTTC.

In this sample, this clonotype turned up many times. The chain is built from TRBV2 and TRBJ1-2; a weak D match, TRBD1 (5 bases). The germline V gene has CDR1 SNHLY and CDR2 FYNNEI. Trimming took off 1 base at V and 5 bases at J, with 11 bases between the two ends. The CDR3 runs 14 residues. CDR3 nucleotides: TGTGCCAGCAGTGAAGTAGGGCAGGGTTATGGCTACACCTTC. It specifies CASSEVGQGYGYTF.

At least ten counts were recorded for this clonotype. The V gene is TRBV29-1, the J gene TRBJ1-1, with a weak D call TRBD1 (5 bases). In germline, CDR1 is SQVTM, CDR2 ANQGSEA. There are 13 residues in the CDR3. The ends were cut back, 3 bases at V and 6 bases at J, with 14 bases in the middle. The CDR3 nucleotides are TGCAGCGTTGAGGTGGCAGGGAATCCTGAAGCTTTCTTT. This encodes CSVEVAGNPEAFF.